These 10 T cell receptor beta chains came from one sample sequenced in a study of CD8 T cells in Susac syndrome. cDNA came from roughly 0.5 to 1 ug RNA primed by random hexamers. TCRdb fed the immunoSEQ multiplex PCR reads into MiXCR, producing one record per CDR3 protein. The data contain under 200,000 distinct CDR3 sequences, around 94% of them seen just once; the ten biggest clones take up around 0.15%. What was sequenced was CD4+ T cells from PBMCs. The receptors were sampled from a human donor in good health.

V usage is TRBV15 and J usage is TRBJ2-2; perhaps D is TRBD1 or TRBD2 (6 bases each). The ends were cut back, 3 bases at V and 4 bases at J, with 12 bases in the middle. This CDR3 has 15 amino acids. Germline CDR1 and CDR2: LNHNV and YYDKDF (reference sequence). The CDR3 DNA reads TGTGCCACCAGCAGGCTGGAGGGGGGCACCGGGGAGCTGTTTTTT. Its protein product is CATSRLEGGTGELFF.

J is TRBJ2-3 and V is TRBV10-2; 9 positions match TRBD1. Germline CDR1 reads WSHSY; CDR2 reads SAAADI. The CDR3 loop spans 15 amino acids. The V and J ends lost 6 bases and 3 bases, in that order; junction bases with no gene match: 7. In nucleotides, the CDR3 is TGCGCCAGCAGGGGACAGGGAGCAGGGACAGATACGCAGTATTTT. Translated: CASRGQGAGTDTQYF.

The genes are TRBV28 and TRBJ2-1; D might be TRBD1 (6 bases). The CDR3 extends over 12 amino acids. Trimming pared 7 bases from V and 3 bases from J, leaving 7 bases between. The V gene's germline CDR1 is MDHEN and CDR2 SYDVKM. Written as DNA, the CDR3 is TGTGCCAGCACGGACAGCTACAATGAGCAGTTCTTC. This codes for CASTDSYNEQFF.

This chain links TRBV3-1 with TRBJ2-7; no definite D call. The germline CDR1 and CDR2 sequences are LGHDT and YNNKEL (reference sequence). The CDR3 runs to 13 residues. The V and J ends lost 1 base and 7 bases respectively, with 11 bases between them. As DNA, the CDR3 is TGTGCCAGCAGCCAAGTGAAAACGGAGGAGCAGTACTTC. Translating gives CASSQVKTEEQYF.

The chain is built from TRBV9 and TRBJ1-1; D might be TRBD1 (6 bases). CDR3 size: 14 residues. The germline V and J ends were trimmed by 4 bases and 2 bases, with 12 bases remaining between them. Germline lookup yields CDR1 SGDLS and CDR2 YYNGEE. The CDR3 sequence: CASSFGQSNTEAFF. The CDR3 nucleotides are TGTGCCAGCAGCTTTGGACAGAGTAACACTGAAGCTTTCTTT.

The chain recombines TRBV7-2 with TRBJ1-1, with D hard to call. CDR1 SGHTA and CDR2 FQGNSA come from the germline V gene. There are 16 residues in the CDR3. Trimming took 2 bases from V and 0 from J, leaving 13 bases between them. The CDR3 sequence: CASSLTSRIMNTEAFF. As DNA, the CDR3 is TGTGCCAGCAGCTTAACTTCGCGGATAATGAACACTGAAGCTTTCTTT.

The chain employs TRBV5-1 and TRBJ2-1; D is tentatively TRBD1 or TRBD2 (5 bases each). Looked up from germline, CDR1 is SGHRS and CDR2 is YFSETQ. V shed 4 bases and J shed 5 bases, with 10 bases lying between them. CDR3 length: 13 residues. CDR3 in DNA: TGCGCCAGCAGCACGGGGCTTAACAATGAGCAGTTCTTC. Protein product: CASSTGLNNEQFF.

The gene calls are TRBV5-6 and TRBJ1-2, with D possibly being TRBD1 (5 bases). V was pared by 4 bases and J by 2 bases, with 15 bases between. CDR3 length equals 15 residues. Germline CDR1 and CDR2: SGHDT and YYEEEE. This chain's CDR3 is CASSGRDGLNYGYTF. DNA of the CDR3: TGTGCCAGCAGCGGCCGGGACGGATTAAACTATGGCTACACCTTC.

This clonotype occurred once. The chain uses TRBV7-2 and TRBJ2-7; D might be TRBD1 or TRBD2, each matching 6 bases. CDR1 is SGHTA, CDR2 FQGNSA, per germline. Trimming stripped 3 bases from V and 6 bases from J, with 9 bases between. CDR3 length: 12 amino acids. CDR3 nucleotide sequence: TGTGCCAGCAGCTTGGGGGGCGGCGAGCAGTACTTC. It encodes CASSLGGGEQYF. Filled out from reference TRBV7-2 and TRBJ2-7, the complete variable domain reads GAGVSQSPSNKVTEKGKDVELRCDPISGHTALYWYRQSLGQGLEFLIYFQGNSAPDKSGLPSDRFSAERTGGSVSTLTIQRTQQEDSAVYLCASSLGGGEQYFGPGTRLTVT.

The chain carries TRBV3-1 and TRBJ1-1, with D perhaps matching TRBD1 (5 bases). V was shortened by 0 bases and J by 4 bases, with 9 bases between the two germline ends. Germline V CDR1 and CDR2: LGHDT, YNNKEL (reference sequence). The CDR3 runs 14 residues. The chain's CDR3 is CASSQDDGATEAFF. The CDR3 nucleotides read TGTGCCAGCAGCCAAGATGACGGGGCCACTGAAGCTTTCTTT.